This is a list of T cell receptor beta chains from one sample in a study of patients and donors after allogeneic stem cell transplantation. In TCRdb, the RT-PCR reads were re-called with MiXCR into one record per CDR3 protein. Found here are about 410,000 distinct CDR3 sequences, roughly 17% of them singletons; the top ten hold just over 7%. The sequencing input was blood, either unsorted or a sorted T cell fraction (not recorded which). The receptors were gathered from a human donor who was either an allogeneic HSCT recipient or a stem cell or donor lymphocyte infusion donor (not recorded which). It is not recorded whose cells these are; they may come from a transplant donor. Both conserved end residues are part of each CDR3. A D gene is named only where the DNA matches it firmly. Clone size appears in some rows only: once, few, many, or a class for an expanded clone.

>few|TRBV6-2/TRBV6-3|TRBJ1-2|13|TRBD1
TGTGCCAGCAGCGGACAGGGGGCGAGTGGCTACACCTTC
CASSGQGASGYTF
>few|TRBV5-1|TRBJ2-2|16|TRBD2
TGCGCCAGCAGCCTGGCGGGACTAGACACCACCGGGGAGCTGTTTTTT
CASSLAGLDTTGELFF
>few|TRBV2|TRBJ2-4|12|NA
TGTGCCAGCAGGGCTCCCAAAAACATTCAGTACTTC
CASRAPKNIQYF
>NA|TRBV6-5|TRBJ2-7|16|NA
TGTGCCAGCAGTTACTCGAATAGGCCAAACTCCTACGAGCAGTACTTC
CASSYSNRPNSYEQYF
>NA|TRBV13|TRBJ2-2|17|TRBD2
TGTGCCAGCAGCTGGAAACTAGCGGGAGTTGGTACCGGGGAGCTGTTTTTT
CASSWKLAGVGTGELFF
>few|TRBV12-3/TRBV12-4|TRBJ2-7|16|NA
TGTGCCAGCAGTTTCATACTAGCCGAAGGGTGGAACGAGCAGTACTTC
CASSFILAEGWNEQYF
>few|TRBV20-1|TRBJ2-7|17|NA
TGCAGTGCCCCCCACCTTCCCCCAAGGGGAACAAACTACGAGCAGTACTTC
CSAPHLPPRGTNYEQYF
>NA|TRBV28|TRBJ2-4|14|NA
TGTGCCAGCAGTTTATGGGGCGTCAAAAACATTCAGTACTTC
CASSLWGVKNIQYF
>many|TRBV12-3/TRBV12-4|TRBJ2-7|13|TRBD1
TGTGCCAGCAGTTCACAGGGGGCCCACGAGCAGTACTTC
CASSSQGAHEQYF
>NA|TRBV5-1|TRBJ2-3|13|NA
TGCGCCAGCAGCTTGGCGGCAACAGATACGCAGTATTTT
CASSLAATDTQYF
>few|TRBV20-1|TRBJ2-7|12|TRBD1
TGCAGTGCTAGACGGGACAGGCCTGAGCAGTACTTC
CSARRDRPEQYF
>few|TRBV28|TRBJ1-6|13|NA
TGTGCCAGCAGTTGGGGACGGGGTTCACCCCTCCACTTT
CASSWGRGSPLHF
>few|TRBV12-3/TRBV12-4|TRBJ1-1|13|NA
TGTGCCAGCAGTTTTAGGGATACTCTAAGGGCTTTCTTT
CASSFRDTLRAFF
>many|TRBV9|TRBJ2-3|13|NA
TGTGCCAGCAGCGTAGCGAGCACAGATACGCAGTATTTT
CASSVASTDTQYF
>NA|TRBV25-1|TRBJ2-1|18|NA
TGTGCCAGCAGTGACCGCTTCCCATTAAGGGGCCCCTACAATGAGCAGTTCTTC
CASSDRFPLRGPYNEQFF
>many|TRBV20-1|TRBJ2-1|15|NA
TGCAGTGCAGATCCGGGACTCCTAAGTTACAATGAGCAGTTCTTC
CSADPGLLSYNEQFF
>NA|TRBV6-2/TRBV6-3|TRBJ2-7|14|TRBD1
TGTGCCAGTTGTCGAGGACAGGGGCTCTACGAGCAGTACTTC
CASCRGQGLYEQYF
>NA|TRBV6-4|TRBJ2-3|15|NA
TGTGCCAGCAGTGACTCCGGCCGAGTGGGAGATACGCAGTATTTT
CASSDSGRVGDTQYF
>NA|TRBV28|TRBJ2-7|15|TRBD1
TGTGCCAGCAGTCACTTAGGGACAGGGGTCTACGAGCAGTACTTC
CASSHLGTGVYEQYF
>many|TRBV20-1|TRBJ1-1|14|NA
TGCAGTGCTAGAGTAGGAGGGAGAGTGACTGAAGCTTTCTTT
CSARVGGRVTEAFF
>NA|TRBV20-1|TRBJ2-5|13|NA
TGCAGTGCAAGGGCCGGCCAGGGGGAGACCCAGTACTTC
CSARAGQGETQYF
>NA|TRBV21-1|TRBJ2-5|14|NA
TGTGCCAGCAGCAAGGGGGTAACAGGGGAGACCCAGTACTTC
CASSKGVTGETQYF
>few|TRBV20-1|TRBJ2-7|13|TRBD1
TGCAGTGCTAGTGGGACAGGGGCCTACGAGCAGTACTTC
CSASGTGAYEQYF
>NA|TRBV6-1|TRBJ2-7|15|TRBD2
TGTGCCAGCGGCACCTCTGACGGGAGGAGTGACGAGCAGTACTTC
CASGTSDGRSDEQYF
>few|TRBV3-1|TRBJ2-3|12|NA
TGTGCCAGCAGCCAAGATGCAGATACGCAGTATTTT
CASSQDADTQYF
>NA|TRBV9|TRBJ2-3|14|TRBD2
TGTGCCAGCAGCACCGGGACTAGGGCGGATACGCAGTATTTT
CASSTGTRADTQYF
>NA|TRBV5-6|TRBJ2-2|15|TRBD1
TGTGCCAGCAGCACCGGGACAGCGAACACCGGGGAGCTGTTTTTT
CASSTGTANTGELFF
>NA|TRBV12-3/TRBV12-4|TRBJ2-1|16|TRBD1
TGTGCCAGCAGACAAGCGGACAGGGAGGCGGGCAATGAGCAGTTCTTC
CASRQADREAGNEQFF
>few|TRBV4-2|TRBJ1-1|12|NA
TGTGCCAGCAGCCAAGAGAAGAGGGGACTTCTTTTT
CASSQEKRGLLF
>NA|TRBV21-1|TRBJ2-3|15|NA
TGTGCCAGCAGCAAACAGGGGGCTGCTGAAGATACGCAGTATTTT
CASSKQGAAEDTQYF
>many|TRBV4-2|TRBJ2-7|16|TRBD2
TGTGCCAGCAGCGAGACTAGCGGCGTAAGCTCCTACGAGCAGTACTTC
CASSETSGVSSYEQYF
>NA|TRBV7-8|TRBJ2-7|14|NA
TGTGCCAGCAGCTCCGGGACCCTCAGGTACGAGCAGTACTTC
CASSSGTLRYEQYF
>NA|TRBV7-8|TRBJ1-5|15|TRBD1
TGTGCCAGCAGCTTAGGTGCAGGGGGCGGCCAGCCCCAGCATTTT
CASSLGAGGGQPQHF
>NA|TRBV20-1|TRBJ1-1|12|NA
TGCAGTGCCTCGATAGATGCCCTTGAAGCTTTCTTT
CSASIDALEAFF
>few|TRBV6-5|TRBJ1-1|18|TRBD1
TGTGCCAGCAGTTACTCGCCCCGGGACAGGGGGTTGAACACTGAAGCTTTCTTT
CASSYSPRDRGLNTEAFF
>once|TRBV12-3/TRBV12-4|TRBJ2-7|12|NA
TGTGCCAGCAGTTTCACCGGGCACGAGCAGTACTTC
CASSFTGHEQYF
>NA|TRBV29-1|TRBJ2-7|14|NA
TGCAGCGTTGGGTCCAGGTTGGGATCCTACGAGCAGTACTTC
CSVGSRLGSYEQYF
>few|TRBV12-3/TRBV12-4|TRBJ2-7|14|TRBD1
TGTGCCAGCAGAGGACAGGGAGTAGGCTACGAGCAGTACTTC
CASRGQGVGYEQYF
>few|TRBV12-3/TRBV12-4|TRBJ2-4|15|NA
TGTGCCAGCAGTTTAGGCGGGAAGTCCAAAAACATTCAGTACTTC
CASSLGGKSKNIQYF
>NA|TRBV21-1|TRBJ2-7|16|NA
TGTGCCAGCAGCAAATACGGGGGACTGTTAGGCTACGAGCAGTACTTC
CASSKYGGLLGYEQYF
>few|TRBV13|TRBJ2-2|15|TRBD1
TGTGCCAGCAGCTTAGCTACGACAGGGACCGGGGAGCTGTTTTTT
CASSLATTGTGELFF